This T cell receptor (beta chain) was documented in a study of T cell responses to AZD1222 COVID-19 vaccine. Study-wide points: Vaccine-related CD4 TCRs covered spike, predominating at 160-218 and 743-854.

Turning to this clone: The antigen remains unidentified.

Germline CDR1 GTSNPN, CDR2 SVGIG (reference sequence). The V segment lost 6 bases and the J segment 5 bases; nucleotides outside the gene matches: 2. CDR3 length: 13 residues. Method: immunoSEQ multiplex PCR; TCRdb's copy keeps in-frame clones and lacks some. The sample lists about 220,000 clones, approximately 94% occurring once. This chain links TRBV30 with TRBJ2-5; 14 positions match TRBD2. This sequence was found in an adult in good health. The specimen comprised peripheral blood, sampled on day 0 of MenACWY control vaccination. CDR3 in amino acids: CACGLAGGETQYF. CDR3 DNA: TGTGCCTGCGGACTAGCGGGGGGTGAGACCCAGTACTTC.